One TCR beta chain is described in this entry. The data were obtained in a study of blood T cell repertoires in COVID-19. The wider study: PBMCs, B-cell-depleted T cells, or T cells were the source of the cDNA or gDNA that made up the material.

Generated by immunoSEQ multiplex PCR, the TCRdb table keeps only in-frame clones and is missing some. The sample has about 350,000 clones, 86% seen once. There are 14 residues in the CDR3. The V gene lost 6 bases and the J gene lost 2 bases, with 11 bases spanning the gap. Germline V CDR1 and CDR2: SNHLY, FYNNEI. The sequence was obtained from a woman aged 60-75 years with COVID-19, enrolled during active disease. Sequenced sample: peripheral blood. This sequence joins TRBV2 and TRBJ1-5; weak D call: TRBD1 (6 bases). In DNA, the CDR3 is TGTGCCAGCAGGCGCGGGGGCGGCAATCAGCCCCAGCATTTT. Residues: CASRRGGGNQPQHF.